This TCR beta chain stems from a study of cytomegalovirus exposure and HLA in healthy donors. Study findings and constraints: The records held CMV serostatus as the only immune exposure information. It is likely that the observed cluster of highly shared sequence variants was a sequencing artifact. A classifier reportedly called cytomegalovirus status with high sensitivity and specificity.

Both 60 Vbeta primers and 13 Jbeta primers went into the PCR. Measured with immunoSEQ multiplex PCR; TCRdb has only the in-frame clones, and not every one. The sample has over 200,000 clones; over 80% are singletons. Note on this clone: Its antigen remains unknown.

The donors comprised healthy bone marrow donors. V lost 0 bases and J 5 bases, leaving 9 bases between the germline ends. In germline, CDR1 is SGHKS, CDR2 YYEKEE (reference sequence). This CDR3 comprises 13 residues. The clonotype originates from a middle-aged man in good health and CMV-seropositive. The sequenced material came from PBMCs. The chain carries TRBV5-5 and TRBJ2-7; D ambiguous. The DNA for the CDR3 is TGTGCCAGCAGCTTGGACCACATCCACGAGCAGTACTTC. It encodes CASSLDHIHEQYF.